A selection of T cell receptor beta chains follows, all from one sample in a study of blood T cell repertoires in COVID-19. The method was immunoSEQ multiplex PCR; TCRdb's version includes in-frame clones alone and lacks a portion of them. The profile shows over 350,000 clones, more than 80% of them singletons. Material: peripheral blood. The receptors were sampled from a woman in her 30s with active or convalescent COVID-19. Both conserved end residues are part of each CDR3. The order of the fields is J gene, D gene, V gene, clone size, CDR3 protein, CDR3 DNA. D genes are given only for firm matches. Part of the rows lack a size; the others show once, few, many or a class for expanded clones.

TRBJ1-2	NA	TRBV10-2	NA	CASSESVTTYGYTF	TGCGCCAGCAGTGAGTCGGTGACAACCTATGGCTACACCTTC
TRBJ1-2	NA	TRBV19	NA	CASSIGRGDTTYYGYTF	TGTGCCAGTAGTATAGGAAGAGGGGACACCACTTACTATGGCTACACCTTC
TRBJ1-3	NA	TRBV7-9	NA	CASSWEGSSGNTIYF	TGTGCCAGCAGCTGGGAGGGGAGCTCTGGAAACACCATATATTTT
TRBJ1-6	NA	TRBV5-6	NA	CASSFRQVGNSPLHF	TGTGCCAGCAGCTTTCGACAGGTCGGGAATTCACCCCTCCACTTT
TRBJ1-2	TRBD1	TRBV4-1	few	CASSQVLGTGGTNYGYTF	TGCGCCAGCAGCCAAGTCCTCGGGACAGGGGGAACTAACTATGGCTACACCTTC
TRBJ2-7	TRBD2	TRBV19	NA	CASMGSGGRYEQYF	TGTGCCAGTATGGGAAGCGGGGGGAGGTACGAGCAGTACTTC
TRBJ2-5	TRBD1	TRBV4-1	once	CASSRSGQGQETQYF	TGCGCCAGCAGCCGCAGCGGACAGGGCCAAGAGACCCAGTACTTC
TRBJ2-5	TRBD2	TRBV5-1	many	CASSTRLAGVQETQYF	TGCGCCAGCAGCACAAGACTAGCGGGGGTCCAAGAGACCCAGTACTTC
TRBJ2-1	TRBD2	TRBV7-9	NA	CASRDCGTTLRNEQFF	TGTGCCAGCAGAGACTGCGGGACTACCCTGAGAAATGAGCAGTTCTTC
TRBJ2-2	NA	TRBV6-1	NA	CASSEAPLTGTGELFF	TGTGCCAGCAGTGAAGCCCCCCTGACAGGCACCGGGGAGCTGTTTTTT
TRBJ2-1	NA	TRBV3-1/TRBV3-2	NA	CASSQESAGSSYNEQFF	TGTGCCAGCAGCCAAGAGTCGGCGGGGAGCTCCTACAATGAGCAGTTCTTC
TRBJ2-3	NA	TRBV5-8	once	CASSPRLGFWGDRDTQYF	TGTGCCAGCAGCCCCCGGTTGGGATTCTGGGGAGACCGGGATACGCAGTATTTT
TRBJ1-6	NA	TRBV19	few	CASSMTGTISTYNSPLHF	TGTGCCAGTAGTATGACCGGGACAATAAGTACCTATAATTCACCCCTCCACTTT
TRBJ1-2	TRBD1	TRBV27	NA	CASSPPPGTGESNYGYTF	TGTGCCAGCAGTCCCCCTCCCGGGACAGGGGAATCTAACTATGGCTACACCTTC
TRBJ1-1	NA	TRBV25-1	NA	CASSESGHRDEAFF	TGTGCCAGCAGTGAATCGGGGCACAGGGATGAAGCTTTCTTT
TRBJ2-1	TRBD2	TRBV6-4	NA	CASSDSTSGSNEQFF	TGTGCCAGCAGTGACTCGACTAGCGGGAGCAATGAGCAGTTCTTC
TRBJ1-5	TRBD1	TRBV19	NA	CASKRFNLGQGQNQPQHF	TGTGCCAGTAAGCGCTTCAACCTCGGACAGGGGCAAAATCAGCCCCAGCATTTT
TRBJ1-1	TRBD1	TRBV7-2	NA	CASSPGQGNTEAFF	TGTGCCAGCAGCCCCGGACAGGGAAACACTGAAGCTTTCTTT
TRBJ2-1	TRBD2	TRBV4-2	NA	CASSQDASLAGGPTRNNEQFF	TGTGCCAGCAGCCAAGACGCCTCCCTAGCGGGGGGGCCGACCAGGAACAATGAGCAGTTCTTC
TRBJ1-1	TRBD1	TRBV19	NA	CASSIDRVGTEAFF	TGTGCCAGTAGTATCGACAGGGTAGGCACTGAAGCTTTCTTT
TRBJ2-1	NA	TRBV21-1	once	CASREKEGSSYNEQFF	TGTGCCAGCAGGGAAAAGGAGGGCAGCTCCTACAATGAGCAGTTCTTC
TRBJ2-1	TRBD2	TRBV18	NA	CASSPPSGRSYNEQFF	TGTGCCAGCTCACCACCTAGCGGGAGGTCCTACAATGAGCAGTTCTTC
TRBJ1-5	TRBD1	TRBV18	NA	CASSLQGLEDQPQHF	TGTGCCAGCTCATTACAGGGGCTTGAGGATCAGCCCCAGCATTTT
TRBJ2-5	TRBD1	TRBV6-5	NA	CASSYVGQGIPRSQYF	TGTGCCAGCAGTTACGTGGGACAGGGGATACCTCGTTCCCAGTACTTC
TRBJ2-7	TRBD2	TRBV6-6	NA	CASSQREGPYEQYF	TGTGCCAGCAGCCAGCGGGAGGGCCCTTACGAGCAGTACTTC
TRBJ1-1	NA	TRBV10-3	NA	CAISDLTNTEAFF	TGTGCCATCAGTGATCTCACTAACACTGAAGCTTTCTTT
TRBJ1-4	TRBD1	TRBV5-4	NA	CASSGDRANEKLFF	TGTGCCAGCAGCGGGGACAGGGCTAATGAAAAACTGTTTTTT
TRBJ2-5	TRBD2	TRBV3-1/TRBV3-2	NA	CASSQVGLAGETQYF	TGTGCCAGCAGCCAAGTGGGACTAGCGGGGGAGACCCAGTACTTC
TRBJ2-1	TRBD2	TRBV5-8	NA	CASSLGGSGGMLGEQFF	TGTGCCAGCAGCTTGGGTGGTAGCGGGGGCATGCTGGGTGAGCAGTTCTTC
TRBJ2-2	TRBD1	TRBV28	NA	CASSLLGQGDTGELFF	TGTGCCAGCAGTTTATTGGGACAGGGGGACACCGGGGAGCTGTTTTTT
TRBJ1-5	TRBD1	TRBV14	NA	CASSRDRGQPQHF	TGTGCCAGCAGCCGAGACAGGGGGCAGCCCCAGCATTTT
TRBJ2-7	TRBD2	TRBV9	NA	CASTPGTSDYEQYF	TGTGCCAGCACCCCGGGGACTAGCGACTACGAGCAGTACTTC
TRBJ1-2	NA	TRBV19	NA	CASTEAAMGNYGYTF	TGTGCCAGTACCGAAGCTGCCATGGGCAACTATGGCTACACCTTC
TRBJ1-5	NA	TRBV28	NA	CASSLQGLSGVGQPQHF	TGTGCCAGCAGTTTACAGGGTCTCTCAGGGGTGGGTCAGCCCCAGCATTTT
TRBJ1-2	TRBD1	TRBV10-1	NA	CASSESGDRGDYGYTF	TGCGCCAGCAGTGAGTCTGGGGACAGGGGCGACTATGGCTACACCTTC
TRBJ2-7	TRBD1	TRBV4-2	NA	CASSADRGDYEQYF	TGTGCCAGCAGCGCCGACAGGGGGGACTACGAGCAGTACTTC
TRBJ1-1	NA	TRBV29-1	NA	CSVAGGRWGTEAFF	TGCAGCGTTGCCGGGGGGCGATGGGGGACTGAAGCTTTCTTT
TRBJ2-5	TRBD1	TRBV5-1	few	CASSPGQEETQYF	TGCGCCAGCAGCCCAGGACAGGAAGAGACCCAGTACTTC
TRBJ1-3	NA	TRBV5-1	few	CASSLQGPDSGNTIYF	TGCGCCAGCAGCTTGCAGGGTCCAGATTCTGGAAACACCATATATTTT
TRBJ2-1	NA	TRBV18	NA	CASSHPGFNEQFF	TGTGCCAGCTCACACCCGGGATTCAATGAGCAGTTCTTC
TRBJ2-2	NA	TRBV5-1	once	CASSSTGAGYTGELFF	TGCGCCAGCAGCTCAACAGGGGCGGGGTACACCGGGGAGCTGTTTTTT
TRBJ1-6	NA	TRBV27	NA	CASSSGFSSYNSPLHF	TGTGCCAGCAGTTCGGGGTTCAGCTCCTATAATTCACCCCTCCACTTT
TRBJ2-1	NA	TRBV3-1/TRBV3-2	NA	CASSQNHGEHNEQFF	TGTGCCAGCAGCCAAAACCACGGGGAGCACAATGAGCAGTTCTTC
TRBJ1-1	NA	TRBV25-1	NA	CASSEGPGRTEAFF	TGTGCCAGCAGTGAAGGCCCGGGGAGGACTGAAGCTTTCTTT
TRBJ2-7	NA	TRBV4-1	NA	CASSQVFGGSYEQYF	TGCGCCAGCAGCCAAGTTTTCGGAGGCTCCTACGAGCAGTACTTC
TRBJ2-7	TRBD1	TRBV5-1	once	CASSRSGGSSYEQYF	TGCGCCAGCAGCAGGTCAGGGGGCAGCTCCTACGAGCAGTACTTC
TRBJ2-5	TRBD1	TRBV29-1	NA	CSVTSGTGIQETQYF	TGCAGCGTCACGTCCGGGACAGGGATCCAAGAGACCCAGTACTTC
TRBJ2-7	TRBD2	TRBV7-9	NA	CASSLAGGGPTYEQYF	TGTGCCAGCAGCTTAGCGGGCGGGGGGCCAACCTACGAGCAGTACTTC
TRBJ1-5	NA	TRBV7-2	NA	CASSPDMEDQPQHF	TGTGCCAGCAGCCCCGACATGGAAGATCAGCCCCAGCATTTT